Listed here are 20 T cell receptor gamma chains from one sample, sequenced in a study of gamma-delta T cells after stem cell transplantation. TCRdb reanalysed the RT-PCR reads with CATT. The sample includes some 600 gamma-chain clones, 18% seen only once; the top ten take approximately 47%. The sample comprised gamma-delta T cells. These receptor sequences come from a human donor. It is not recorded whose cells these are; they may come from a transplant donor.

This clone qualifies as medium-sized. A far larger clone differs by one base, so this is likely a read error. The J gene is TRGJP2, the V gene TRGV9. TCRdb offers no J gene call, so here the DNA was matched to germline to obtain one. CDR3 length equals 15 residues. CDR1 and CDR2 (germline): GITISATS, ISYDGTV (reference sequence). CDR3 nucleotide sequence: TGTGCCTTGTGGGAGGTGCGGGTAAGTGATTGGACCAAGACGTTT. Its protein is CALWEVRVSDWTKTF.

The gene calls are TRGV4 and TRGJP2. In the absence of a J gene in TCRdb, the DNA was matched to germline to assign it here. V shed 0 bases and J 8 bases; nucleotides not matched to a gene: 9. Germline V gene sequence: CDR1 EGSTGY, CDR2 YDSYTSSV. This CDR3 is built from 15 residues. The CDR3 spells CATWDGRSLDWIKTF. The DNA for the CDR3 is TGTGCCACCTGGGATGGGCGATCTTTGGATTGGATCAAGACGTTT.

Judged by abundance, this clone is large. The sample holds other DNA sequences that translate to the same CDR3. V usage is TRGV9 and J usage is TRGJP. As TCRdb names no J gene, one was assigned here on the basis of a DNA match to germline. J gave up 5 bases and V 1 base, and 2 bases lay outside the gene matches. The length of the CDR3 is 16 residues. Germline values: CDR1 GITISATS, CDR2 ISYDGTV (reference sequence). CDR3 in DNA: TGTGCCTTGTGGGAGGTAGAAGAGTTGGGCAAAAAAATCAAGGTATTT. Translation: CALWEVEELGKKIKVF.

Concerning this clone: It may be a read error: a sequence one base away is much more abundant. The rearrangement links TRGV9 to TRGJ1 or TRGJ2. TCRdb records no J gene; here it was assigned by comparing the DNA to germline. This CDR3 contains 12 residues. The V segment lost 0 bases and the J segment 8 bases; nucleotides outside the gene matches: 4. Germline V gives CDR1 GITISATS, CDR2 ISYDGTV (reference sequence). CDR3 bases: TGTGCCTTGTGGGAGGTGGAACATAAGAAACTCTTT. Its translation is CALWEVEHKKLF.

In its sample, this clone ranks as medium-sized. Written as DNA, the CDR3 is TGTGCCTTGTGGGAGGTGCAGGAAAAAAAGAAACTCTTT. Translated, it gives CALWEVQEKKKLF. This sequence joins TRGV9 and TRGJ1 or TRGJ2. The J gene was not available in TCRdb and was assigned here by matching the DNA to germline segments. V was pared by 0 bases and J by 10 bases, with 9 bases of the junction left unmatched. Germline V CDR1 and CDR2: GITISATS, ISYDGTV (reference sequence). The CDR3 totals 13 residues.

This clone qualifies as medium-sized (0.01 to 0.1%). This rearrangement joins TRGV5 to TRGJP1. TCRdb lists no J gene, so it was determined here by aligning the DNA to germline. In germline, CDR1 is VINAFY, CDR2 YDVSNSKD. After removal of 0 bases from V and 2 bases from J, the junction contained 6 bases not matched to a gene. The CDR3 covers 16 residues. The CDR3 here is CATWDRQSTTGWFKIF. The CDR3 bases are TGTGCCACCTGGGACAGGCAATCCACCACTGGTTGGTTCAAGATATTT.

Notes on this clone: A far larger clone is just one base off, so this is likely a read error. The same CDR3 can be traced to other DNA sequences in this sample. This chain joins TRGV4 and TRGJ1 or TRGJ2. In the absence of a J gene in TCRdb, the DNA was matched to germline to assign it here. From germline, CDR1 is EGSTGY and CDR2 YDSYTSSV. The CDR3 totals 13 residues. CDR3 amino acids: CATWDDSYYKKLF. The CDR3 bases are TGTGCCACCTGGGATGACTCTTATTACAAGAAACTCTTT.

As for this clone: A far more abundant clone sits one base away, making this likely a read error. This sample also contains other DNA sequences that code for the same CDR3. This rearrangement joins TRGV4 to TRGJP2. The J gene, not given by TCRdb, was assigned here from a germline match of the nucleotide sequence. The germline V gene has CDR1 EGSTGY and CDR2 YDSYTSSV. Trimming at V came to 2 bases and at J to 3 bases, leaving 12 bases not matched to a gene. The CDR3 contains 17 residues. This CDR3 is CATWDEGRMGSDWIKTF. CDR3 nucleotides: TGTGCCACCTGGGATGAGGGACGTATGGGTAGTGATTGGATCAAGACGTTT.

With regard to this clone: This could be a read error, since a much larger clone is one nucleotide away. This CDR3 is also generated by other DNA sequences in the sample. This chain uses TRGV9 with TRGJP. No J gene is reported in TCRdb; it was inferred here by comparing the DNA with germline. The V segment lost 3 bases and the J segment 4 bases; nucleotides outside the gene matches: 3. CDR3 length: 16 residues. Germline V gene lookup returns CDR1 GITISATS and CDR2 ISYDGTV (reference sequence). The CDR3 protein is CALWETQELGKKIKVF. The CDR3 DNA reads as TGTGCCTTGTGGGAGACTCAAGAGTTGGGCAAAAAAATCAAGGTATTT.

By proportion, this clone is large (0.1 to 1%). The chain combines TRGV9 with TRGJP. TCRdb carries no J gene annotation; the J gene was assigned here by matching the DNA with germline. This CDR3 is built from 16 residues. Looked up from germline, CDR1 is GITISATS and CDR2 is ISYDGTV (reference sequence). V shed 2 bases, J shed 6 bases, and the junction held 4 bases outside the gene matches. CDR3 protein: CALWEEVELGKKIKVF. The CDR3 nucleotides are TGTGCCTTGTGGGAGGAGGTAGAGTTGGGCAAAAAAATCAAGGTATTT.

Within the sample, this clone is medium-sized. CDR3 region: CATWDEIGKKLF. In DNA, the CDR3 is TGTGCCACCTGGGACGAGATAGGTAAGAAACTCTTT. This chain connects TRGV5 to TRGJ1 or TRGJ2. The J gene is absent in TCRdb and was assigned here via DNA matching to germline. Germline V CDR1 and CDR2: VINAFY, YDVSNSKD. With V trimmed by 3 bases and J by 9 bases, 8 bases remained unmatched. The CDR3 loop spans 12 amino acids.

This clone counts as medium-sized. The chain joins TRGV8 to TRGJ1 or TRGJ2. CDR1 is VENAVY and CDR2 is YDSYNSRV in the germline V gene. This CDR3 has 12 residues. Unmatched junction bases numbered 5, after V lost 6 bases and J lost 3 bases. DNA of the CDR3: TGTGCCACCTGGACCAGTTATTATAAGAAACTCTTT. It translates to CATWTSYYKKLF.

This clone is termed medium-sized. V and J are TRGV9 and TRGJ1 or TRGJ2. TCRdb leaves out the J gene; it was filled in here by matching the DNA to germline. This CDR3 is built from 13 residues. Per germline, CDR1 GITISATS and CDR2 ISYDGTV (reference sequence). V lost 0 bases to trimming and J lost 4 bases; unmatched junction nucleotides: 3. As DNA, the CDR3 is TGTGCCTTGTGGGAGGTGGGGTATTATAAGAAACTCTTT. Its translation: CALWEVGYYKKLF.

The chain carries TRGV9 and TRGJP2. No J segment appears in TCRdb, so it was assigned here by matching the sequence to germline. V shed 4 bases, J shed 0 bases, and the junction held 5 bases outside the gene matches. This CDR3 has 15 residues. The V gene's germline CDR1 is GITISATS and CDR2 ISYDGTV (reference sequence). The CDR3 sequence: CALWDPDSSDWIKTF. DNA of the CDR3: TGTGCCTTGTGGGATCCGGATAGTAGTGATTGGATCAAGACGTTT.

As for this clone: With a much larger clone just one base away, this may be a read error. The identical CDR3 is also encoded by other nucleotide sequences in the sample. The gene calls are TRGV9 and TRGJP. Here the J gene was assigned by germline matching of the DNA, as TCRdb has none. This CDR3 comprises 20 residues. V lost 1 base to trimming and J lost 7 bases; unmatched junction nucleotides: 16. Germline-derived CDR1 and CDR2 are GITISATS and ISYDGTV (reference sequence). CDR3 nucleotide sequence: TGTGCCTTGTGGGAGGTATTAGTAGGCCAGCAGGAGTTGGGCAAAAAAATCAAGGTATTT. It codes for CALWEVLVGQQELGKKIKVF.

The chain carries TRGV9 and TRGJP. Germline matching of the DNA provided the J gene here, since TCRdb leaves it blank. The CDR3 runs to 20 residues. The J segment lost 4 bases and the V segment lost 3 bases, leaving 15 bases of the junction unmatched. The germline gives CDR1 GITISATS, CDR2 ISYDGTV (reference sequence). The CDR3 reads CALWESRLGKQELGKKIKVF. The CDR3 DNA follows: TGTGCCTTGTGGGAGTCCAGATTGGGGAAACAAGAGTTGGGCAAAAAAATCAAGGTATTT.

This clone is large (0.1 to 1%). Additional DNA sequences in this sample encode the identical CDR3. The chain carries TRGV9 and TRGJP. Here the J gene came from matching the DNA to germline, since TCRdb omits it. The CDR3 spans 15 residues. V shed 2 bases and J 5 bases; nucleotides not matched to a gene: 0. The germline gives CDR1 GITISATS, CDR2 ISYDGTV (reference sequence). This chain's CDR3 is CALWEEELGKKIKVF. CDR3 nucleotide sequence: TGTGCCTTGTGGGAGGAAGAGTTGGGCAAAAAAATCAAGGTATTT.

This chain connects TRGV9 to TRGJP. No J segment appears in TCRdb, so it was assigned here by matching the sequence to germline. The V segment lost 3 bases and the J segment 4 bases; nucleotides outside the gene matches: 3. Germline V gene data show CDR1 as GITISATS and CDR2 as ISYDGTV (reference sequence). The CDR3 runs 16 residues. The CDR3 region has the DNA TGTGCCTTGTGGGAGCCCCAAGAGTTGGGCAAAAAAATCAAGGTATTT. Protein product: CALWEPQELGKKIKVF.

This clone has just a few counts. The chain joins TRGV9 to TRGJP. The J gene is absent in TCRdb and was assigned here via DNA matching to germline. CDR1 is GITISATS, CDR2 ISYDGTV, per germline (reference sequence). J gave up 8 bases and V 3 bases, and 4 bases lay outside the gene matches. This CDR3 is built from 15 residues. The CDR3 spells CALWEQKLGKKIKVF. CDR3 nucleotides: TGTGCCTTGTGGGAGCAGAAGTTGGGCAAAAAAATCAAGGTATTT.

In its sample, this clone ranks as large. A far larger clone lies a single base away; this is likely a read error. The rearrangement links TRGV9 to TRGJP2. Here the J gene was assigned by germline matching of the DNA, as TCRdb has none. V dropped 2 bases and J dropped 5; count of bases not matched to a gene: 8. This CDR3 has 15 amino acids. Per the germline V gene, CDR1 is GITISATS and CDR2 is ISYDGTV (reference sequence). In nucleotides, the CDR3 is TGTGCCTTGTGGGAGGCGCGGGTAAGTGATTGGATCAAGACGTTT. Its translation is CALWEARVSDWIKTF.